One sample yielded the 13 T cell receptor beta chains listed below, sequenced in a study of T cell responses to AZD1222 COVID-19 vaccine. The assay was immunoSEQ multiplex PCR, and TCRdb's table has in-frame clones only and misses some. The sample comprises about 180,000 clones, 70% to 90% of which are singletons, and approximately 1.8% rests with the top ten. The sequenced sample was peripheral blood, obtained on day 0 of AZD1222 vaccination. The receptors were gathered from an adult in good health.

This chain links TRBV5-1 with TRBJ1-1; D unclear. V was clipped by 1 base and J by 1 base, with 17 bases between them. The CDR3 consists of 17 residues. Germline CDR1 and CDR2: SGHRS and YFSETQ. The DNA of the CDR3 is TGCGCCAGCAGCTTGTACGGGGTGAGGGCAGGGAACACTGAAGCTTTCTTT. Its translation is CASSLYGVRAGNTEAFF.

The rearrangement links TRBV15 to TRBJ2-3; 10 bases fit TRBD2. Germline CDR1 is LNHNV and CDR2 is YYDKDF (reference sequence). This CDR3 is 15 amino acids long. With 5 bases clipped from V and 8 bases from J, the junction kept 10 bases outside the gene matches. The CDR3: CATSPGLAEGGTQYF. In nucleotides, the CDR3 is TGTGCCACCAGCCCTGGACTAGCGGAGGGGGGTACGCAGTATTTT.

The chain couples TRBV13 to TRBJ2-7; D call uncertain. Trimming stripped 5 bases from V and 7 bases from J, with 15 bases between. CDR1 and CDR2 from the germline V gene are PRHDT and FYEKMQ (reference sequence). The CDR3 extends over 13 amino acids. The CDR3 nucleotides read TGTGCCAGCAGCAATCGTGGCGACTGGGAGCAGTACTTC. Encoded protein: CASSNRGDWEQYF.

The gene calls are TRBV14 and TRBJ1-2; D gene ambiguous. Trimming removed 1 base at V and 1 base at J, with 7 bases between. Germline loops: CDR1 SGHDN, CDR2 FVKESK. This CDR3 comprises 14 residues. CDR3 DNA sequence: TGTGCCAGCAGCCAAGCCAGTATTAACTATGGCTACACCTTC. Protein: CASSQASINYGYTF. The variable domain in full, with the rest retrieved from reference TRBV14 and TRBJ1-2, is EAGVTQFPSHSVIEKGQTVTLRCDPISGHDNLYWYRRVMGKEIKFLLHFVKESKQDESGMPNNRFLAERTGGTYSTLKVQPAELEDSGVYFCASSQASINYGYTFGSGTRLTVV.

The chain carries TRBV12-3 or TRBV12-4 and TRBJ1-1; D is perhaps TRBD1 (5 bases). The CDR3 is 11 amino acids. Between the trimmed V and J ends, which lost 6 bases and 10 bases, there was a span of 12 bases. The CDR3 DNA is TGTGCCAGCAGAATGGAGGGGCGAGCTTTCTTT. Translated: CASRMEGRAFF.

The chain has TRBV5-1 and TRBJ1-1, with TRBD1 as a possible D gene (5 bases). The CDR3 extends over 12 amino acids. Germline V gene data show CDR1 as SGHRS and CDR2 as YFSETQ. V gave up 4 bases and J gave up 12 bases, with 16 bases separating them. CDR3 amino acids: CASSEPGRSPFF. The CDR3 coding sequence is TGCGCCAGCAGCGAACCGGGACGGAGTCCTTTCTTT. Full variable domain (remainder filled in from reference TRBV5-1 and TRBJ1-1): KAGVTQTPRYLIKTRGQQVTLSCSPISGHRSVSWYQQTPGQGLQFLFEYFSETQRNKGNFPGRFSGRQFSNSRSEMNVSTLELGDSALYLCASSEPGRSPFFGQGTRLTVV.

The chain recombines TRBV7-2 with TRBJ2-1, with 13 bases matching TRBD2. The ends lost 5 bases at V and 7 bases at J; junction bases unmatched: 8. In germline, CDR1 is SGHTA, CDR2 FQGNSA. CDR3 length: 16 amino acids. CDR3 bases: TGTGCCAGCAGCGTAAAAGGACTAGCGGGAGTTAATGAGCAGTTCTTC. This codes for CASSVKGLAGVNEQFF.

The rearrangement uses TRBV28 and TRBJ2-4; D gene ambiguous. The CDR3 has 15 residues. Trimming left V 7 bases short and J 1 base short, with 14 bases between. Germline loops: CDR1 MDHEN, CDR2 SYDVKM. The CDR3 coding sequence is TGTGCCAGCAACCATCGGACGGAGGCCAAAAACATTCAGTACTTC. It codes for CASNHRTEAKNIQYF.

The chain uses TRBV7-2 and TRBJ1-5; 8 nucleotides line up with TRBD1. V shed 3 bases and J 3 bases; nucleotides not matched to a gene: 4. The length of the CDR3 is 15 residues. Per germline, CDR1 SGHTA and CDR2 FQGNSA. The CDR3 nucleotides read TGTGCCAGCAGCTTTAGGGACAGGAACAATCAGCCCCAGCATTTT. Protein: CASSFRDRNNQPQHF.

The V gene is TRBV5-1, the J gene TRBJ1-1, with D tentatively TRBD1 (6 bases). Germline CDR1 and CDR2: SGHRS and YFSETQ. The CDR3 runs 18 residues. V lost 4 bases and J lost 5, with 27 bases in between. In DNA form, the CDR3 reads TGCGCCAGCAGCCGGGATCCGTCCGGCGGGGGCCGGGGGACTGAAGCTTTCTTT. Its translation is CASSRDPSGGGRGTEAFF. Filled out from reference TRBV5-1 and TRBJ1-1, the complete variable domain reads KAGVTQTPRYLIKTRGQQVTLSCSPISGHRSVSWYQQTPGQGLQFLFEYFSETQRNKGNFPGRFSGRQFSNSRSEMNVSTLELGDSALYLCASSRDPSGGGRGTEAFFGQGTRLTVV.

Here the CDR3 reads CATSVREAASNEQFF. CDR3 DNA: TGTGCCACCAGTGTTAGGGAGGCCGCAAGCAATGAGCAGTTCTTC. This chain connects TRBV24-1 to TRBJ2-1; maybe TRBD2 (6 bases). Deletions cut 5 bases from V and 6 bases from J, with 16 bases between. The length of the CDR3 is 15 residues. Germline V gene sequence: CDR1 KGHDR, CDR2 SFDVKD.

This sequence joins TRBV19 and TRBJ2-5, with D perhaps being TRBD1 or TRBD2 (6 bases each). Between the trimmed V and J ends, which lost 0 bases and 2 bases, there was a span of 10 bases. Germline V lookup: CDR1 LNHDA, CDR2 SQIVND (reference sequence). The CDR3 sequence is 15 residues long. The CDR3 sequence is CASSIEGGRQETQYF. The CDR3 nucleotides are TGTGCCAGTAGTATAGAAGGGGGGAGACAAGAGACCCAGTACTTC.

This chain uses TRBV3-1 (or the pseudogene TRBV3-2) with TRBJ2-5; D remains unclear. This CDR3 contains 12 residues. The germline CDR1 and CDR2 sequences are LGHDT and YNNKEL (reference sequence). V was pared by 2 bases and J by 6 bases, with 7 bases between. CDR3 protein: CASSQSVQTQYF. CDR3 nucleotide sequence: TGTGCCAGCAGCCAATCCGTCCAGACCCAGTACTTC.